The clone carrying this T cell receptor beta chain was detected only once. Its target is unknown. The data belong to a study of T cell responses to AZD1222 COVID-19 vaccine. Study-wide points: The donor cohort was predominantly white British with a female majority, and clonal diversity may have been underestimated. Unmutated variant regions are reportedly the target of nearly half of TCRs that are spike-specific. Vaccine-related CD4 TCRs covered spike, predominating at 160-218 and 743-854. Baseline antibody screening turned up just 6 or 7 seropositive AZD1222 recipients.

This CDR3 is built from 15 residues. Germline CDR1 and CDR2: SGHRS and YFSETQ. The V end was cut by 4 bases, the J end by 0 bases, with 14 bases between. Clones were read by immunoSEQ multiplex PCR, and TCRdb kept only the in-frame ones, dropping some. This repertoire shows some 97,000 clones, about 89% found once; its top ten account for about a sixth. This sequence originates from an adult in good health. Sequenced material: peripheral blood, taken on day 0 of AZD1222 vaccination. The chain has TRBV5-1 and TRBJ2-7; D possibly corresponds to TRBD2 (6 bases). The DNA of the CDR3 is TGCGCCAGCAGCGTGGTAGGCGGGACCTCCTACGAGCAGTACTTC. This translates into CASSVVGGTSYEQYF.